The 22 T cell receptor beta chains below were found in one sample sequenced in a study of chemoradiotherapy in HPV16-positive cancers. Measured with immunoSEQ multiplex PCR; TCRdb has only the in-frame clones, and not every one. This sample has 30,000 to 40,000 clones; roughly 90% occur once, and the top ten carry more than 3%. Sequencing was performed on blood, taken from a patient who underwent chemoradiotherapy. All receptors derive from a human donor with HPV-associated anogenital cancer.

This chain connects TRBV9 to TRBJ1-1, with D uncertain. V was cut by 4 bases and J by 1 base, with 11 bases left in between. There are 14 residues in the CDR3. Germline values: CDR1 SGDLS, CDR2 YYNGEE. The CDR3 region is CASSNLYRNTEAFF. The CDR3, as DNA: TGTGCCAGCAGCAATCTCTACAGGAACACTGAAGCTTTCTTT.

The chain combines TRBV7-3 with TRBJ2-3; D is perhaps TRBD2 (7 bases). The V gene's germline CDR1 is SGHTA and CDR2 FQGTGA. The germline V and J ends were trimmed by 2 bases and 3 bases, with 15 bases remaining between them. CDR3 length: 16 amino acids. CDR3 nucleotide sequence: TGTGCCAGCAGCTTACGGACGGGGGGCCAGACAGATACGCAGTATTTT. Translating it yields CASSLRTGGQTDTQYF.

The rearrangement uses TRBV6-1 and TRBJ1-1, with D perhaps matching TRBD1 (5 bases). Germline CDR1 reads MNHNS; CDR2 reads SASEGT. The CDR3 runs to 13 residues. V shed 3 bases and J shed 4 bases, with 9 bases lying between them. CDR3 sequence: CASSDRDLTEAFF. In DNA, the CDR3 is TGTGCCAGCAGTGACAGGGACCTCACTGAAGCTTTCTTT.

The rearrangement joins TRBV2 to TRBJ1-2; weak D call: TRBD1 (6 bases). This CDR3 region has 14 residues. Germline values: CDR1 SNHLY, CDR2 FYNNEI. Trimming left V 5 bases short and J 3 bases short, with 13 bases between. CDR3 protein: CASSSRTDYYGYTF. The DNA for the CDR3 is TGTGCCAGCAGTTCCCGGACAGACTACTATGGCTACACCTTC.

The chain joins TRBV7-3 to TRBJ1-1; no firm D call. Germline V gene data show CDR1 as SGHTA and CDR2 as FQGTGA. V lost 5 bases and J lost 2, with 15 bases in between. This CDR3 has 15 amino acids. CDR3 DNA: TGTGCCAGCAGCATCTCACCGACACGTAACACTGAAGCTTTCTTT. This sequence encodes CASSISPTRNTEAFF.

The rearrangement links TRBV10-2 to TRBJ1-1; possibly TRBD1 for D (5 bases). V was pared by 6 bases and J by 3 bases, with 29 bases between. Germline CDR1 WSHSY, CDR2 SAAADI. The CDR3 extends over 19 amino acids. The CDR3 nucleotides are TGCGCCAGCAGCTACCCTCTTTGGACGGGGGGTGGCGAGTACACTGAAGCTTTCTTT. Translated: CASSYPLWTGGGEYTEAFF.

The V and J genes are TRBV11-2 and TRBJ1-2; D may be TRBD1 (5 bases). V was clipped by 1 base and J by 7 bases, with 7 bases between them. Germline loops: CDR1 SGHAT, CDR2 FQNNGV. The CDR3 runs to 12 residues. CDR3 sequence: CASSLVGRGYTF. For the CDR3, the DNA is TGTGCCAGCAGCTTAGTGGGACGTGGCTACACCTTC.

The chain links TRBV5-4 to TRBJ2-1; tentatively, D is TRBD1 (6 bases). In germline, CDR1 is SGHNT, CDR2 YYREEE (reference sequence). The germline V and J ends were trimmed by 1 base and 4 bases, with 9 bases remaining between them. CDR3 length: 14 residues. The CDR3 loop is CASSLRQVYNEQFF. CDR3 nucleotides: TGTGCCAGCAGCTTGAGACAGGTTTACAATGAGCAGTTCTTC.

The J gene is TRBJ2-5, the V gene TRBV5-1; 7 bases match TRBD2. After removal of 8 bases from V and 2 bases from J, the junction contained 6 bases not matched to a gene. The germline V gene has CDR1 SGHRS and CDR2 YFSETQ. The CDR3 length is 13 residues. The CDR3 here is CASGAGVQETQYF. CDR3 nucleotide sequence: TGCGCCAGTGGGGCGGGGGTACAAGAGACCCAGTACTTC. Supplemented by reference TRBV5-1 and TRBJ2-5, the full variable domain reads KAGVTQTPRYLIKTRGQQVTLSCSPISGHRSVSWYQQTPGQGLQFLFEYFSETQRNKGNFPGRFSGRQFSNSRSEMNVSTLELGDSALYLCASGAGVQETQYFGPGTRLLVL.

This chain links TRBV29-1 with TRBJ1-2; weak D call: TRBD1 (5 bases). Germline V gene data show CDR1 as SQVTM and CDR2 as ANQGSEA. The CDR3 runs 11 residues. V lost 3 bases and J 5 bases, leaving 7 bases between the germline ends. DNA for the CDR3: TGCAGCGTTGACGAGGGGTATGGCTACACCTTC. Protein product: CSVDEGYGYTF.

The chain combines TRBV11-3 with TRBJ1-6; 7 positions agree with TRBD1. This CDR3 has 13 amino acids. Per the germline V gene, CDR1 is SGHNT and CDR2 is YENEEA. Trimming took 4 bases from V and 7 from J; bases not matched to a gene: 1. The DNA of the CDR3 is TGTGCCAGCAGCTCGGACAGGAATTCACCCCTCCACTTT. Translation: CASSSDRNSPLHF.

The rearrangement joins TRBV5-1 to TRBJ1-6, with a weak D call TRBD1 (5 bases). Germline V CDR1 and CDR2: SGHRS, YFSETQ. The germline V and J ends were trimmed by 0 bases and 4 bases, with 11 bases remaining between them. The CDR3 totals 16 residues. CDR3 sequence: CASSLAGAAYNSPLHF. As DNA, the CDR3 is TGCGCCAGCAGCTTGGCCGGGGCAGCTTATAATTCACCCCTCCACTTT.

This rearrangement joins TRBV25-1 to TRBJ2-5; the D is unclear. The CDR3 is 14 residues long. Germline V lookup: CDR1 MGHDK, CDR2 SYGVNS. V was cut by 1 base and J by 5 bases, with 11 bases left in between. The CDR3: CASSESGLGETQYF. For the CDR3, the DNA is TGTGCCAGCAGTGAATCAGGCCTAGGGGAGACCCAGTACTTC.

This clone came up a few times. The genes are TRBV2 and TRBJ1-1; tentatively, D is TRBD1 (5 bases). The germline CDR1 and CDR2 sequences are SNHLY and FYNNEI. The CDR3 has 12 amino acids. The V end lost 6 bases, the J end lost 6 bases, and 11 bases lay between the germline ends. The CDR3 loop reads CASRPGTPEAFF. For the CDR3, the DNA is TGTGCCAGCAGGCCTGGGACCCCTGAAGCTTTCTTT.

The genes are TRBV9 and TRBJ1-6; weak D call: TRBD1 (5 bases). This CDR3 spans 15 amino acids. Between the trimmed V and J ends, which lost 0 bases and 8 bases, there was a span of 12 bases. CDR1 and CDR2 from the germline V gene are SGDLS and YYNGEE. The CDR3 here is CASSVDWGRDSPLHF. For the CDR3, the DNA is TGTGCCAGCAGCGTAGACTGGGGCAGGGATTCACCCCTCCACTTT.

The chain employs TRBV25-1 and TRBJ1-1; D is uncertain. In germline, CDR1 is MGHDK, CDR2 SYGVNS. This CDR3 is 16 amino acids long. Trimming removed 3 bases at V and 1 base at J, with 15 bases between. The CDR3 protein is CASSDLTGSSNTEAFF. The CDR3 DNA reads TGTGCCAGCAGTGACCTCACTGGCAGTTCGAACACTGAAGCTTTCTTT. Full variable domain (outside the CDR3, taken from reference TRBV25-1 and TRBJ1-1): EADIYQTPRYLVIGTGKKITLECSQTMGHDKMYWYQQDPGMELHLIHYSYGVNSTEKGDLSSESTVSRIRTEHFPLTLESARPSHTSQYLCASSDLTGSSNTEAFFGQGTRLTVV.

The chain couples TRBV7-9 to TRBJ2-5; 7 nucleotides align to TRBD1. This CDR3 is 17 amino acids long. Trimming at V came to 4 bases and at J to 2 bases, leaving 13 bases not matched to a gene. Germline values: CDR1 SEHNR, CDR2 FQNEAQ (reference sequence). In DNA, the CDR3 is TGTGCCAGCAGCTCAGGACAGGTCCACTTTCAACAAGAGACCCAGTACTTC. This encodes CASSSGQVHFQQETQYF.

This chain links TRBV7-2 with TRBJ2-1, with a possible D match to TRBD2 (5 bases). The length of the CDR3 is 15 residues. Between the trimmed V and J ends, which lost 3 bases and 3 bases, there was a span of 12 bases. In germline, CDR1 is SGHTA, CDR2 FQGNSA. CDR3 loop: CASSFPGIHYNEQFF. CDR3 nucleotides: TGTGCCAGCAGCTTCCCCGGGATTCACTACAATGAGCAGTTCTTC.

The genes are TRBV5-1 and TRBJ1-4; the match to TRBD1 covers 8 bases. The germline CDR1 and CDR2 sequences are SGHRS and YFSETQ. This CDR3 has 13 residues. The J segment lost 3 bases and the V segment lost 5 bases, leaving 0 bases of the junction unmatched. The CDR3 region is CASRQGANEKLFF. CDR3 bases: TGCGCCAGCAGACAGGGGGCTAATGAAAAACTGTTTTTT. Filled out from reference TRBV5-1 and TRBJ1-4, the complete variable domain reads KAGVTQTPRYLIKTRGQQVTLSCSPISGHRSVSWYQQTPGQGLQFLFEYFSETQRNKGNFPGRFSGRQFSNSRSEMNVSTLELGDSALYLCASRQGANEKLFFGSGTQLSVL.

This chain joins TRBV9 and TRBJ1-2; TRBD1 aligns across 9 bases. The V gene end was trimmed by 4 bases and the J gene end by 0 bases; junction bases not matched to a gene: 4. This CDR3 is built from 15 residues. Germline CDR1 is SGDLS and CDR2 is YYNGEE. The CDR3 protein is CASSPQGAANYGYTF. In DNA form, the CDR3 reads TGTGCCAGCAGCCCACAGGGGGCAGCTAACTATGGCTACACCTTC.

This chain connects TRBV5-6 to TRBJ2-7; D unclear. CDR1 is SGHDT, CDR2 YYEEEE, per germline. This CDR3 is 11 amino acids long. The V end was cut by 4 bases, the J end by 2 bases, with 4 bases between. The CDR3 bases are TGTGCCAGCAGCACGACCTACGAGCAGTACTTC. This translates into CASSTTYEQYF.

This chain connects TRBV11-3 to TRBJ2-5; D is unclear. From germline, CDR1 is SGHNT and CDR2 YENEEA. The V gene lost 2 bases and the J gene lost 5 bases, with 9 bases spanning the gap. The CDR3 sequence is 13 residues long. The CDR3 DNA follows: TGTGCCAGCAGCTTAACCAAAGCGGAGACCCAGTACTTC. Its protein is CASSLTKAETQYF. The variable domain in full, completed from reference TRBV11-3 and TRBJ2-5, reads EAGVVQSPRYKIIEKKQPVAFWCNPISGHNTLYWYLQNLGQGPELLIRYENEEAVDDSQLPKDRFSAERLKGVDSTLKIQPAELGDSAVYLCASSLTKAETQYFGPGTRLLVL.